Below, 5 T cell receptor beta chains from the same sample are listed, as sequenced in a study of T cell responses to AZD1222 COVID-19 vaccine. The data were produced by immunoSEQ multiplex PCR, yet TCRdb's version contains in-frame clones alone and is incomplete. The sample includes about 140,000 clones, 80% to 95% of them seen just once. The starting material was peripheral blood, obtained on day 0 of MenACWY control vaccination. Source of these receptors: an adult in good health.

On this clone itself: This sample also contains other DNA sequences that code for the same CDR3. V usage is TRBV6-1 and J usage is TRBJ2-7; D uncertain. This CDR3 is 12 amino acids long. Trimming stripped 1 base from V and 4 bases from J, with 5 bases between. Germline values: CDR1 MNHNS, CDR2 SASEGT. DNA of the CDR3: TGTGCCAGCAGTGAAGTGGGGTACGAGCAGTACTTC. This gives the protein CASSEVGYEQYF.

The chain links TRBV27 to TRBJ1-1, with 7 bases lining up with TRBD1. From germline, CDR1 is MNHEY and CDR2 SMNVEV (reference sequence). The CDR3 runs 14 residues. V was pared by 1 base and J by 5 bases, with 4 bases of the junction left unmatched. Here the CDR3 DNA reads TGTGCCAGCAGTTTATTAGGGGGCAGTACTGAAGCTTTCTTT. Its translation is CASSLLGGSTEAFF.

The chain joins TRBV19 to TRBJ1-2; D remains ambiguous. The CDR3 totals 17 residues. V lost 3 bases, J lost 1 base, and 18 bases lay in between. Germline-derived CDR1 and CDR2 are LNHDA and SQIVND (reference sequence). Here the CDR3 DNA reads TGTGCCAGTAGTATCGGTTTTGAGGGAGGATTTAACTATGGCTACACCTTC. Translating gives CASSIGFEGGFNYGYTF.

The rearrangement joins TRBV6-5 to TRBJ2-1, with a weak D call TRBD2 (5 bases). V was pared by 2 bases and J by 9 bases, with 17 bases between. The CDR3 is 15 amino acids. Germline CDR1 reads MNHEY; CDR2 reads SVGAGI. The CDR3 reads CASSYQGLIRIEQFF. CDR3 coding DNA: TGTGCCAGCAGTTACCAAGGACTCATACGGATTGAGCAGTTCTTC.

This sequence joins TRBV15 and TRBJ2-5; D is unresolved. CDR1 is LNHNV, CDR2 YYDKDF, per germline (reference sequence). Between the trimmed V and J ends, which lost 1 base and 7 bases, there was a span of 13 bases. CDR3 size: 14 residues. The CDR3, as DNA: TGTGCCACCAGCAGAGGAACTTATGAATGGACCCAGTACTTC. It specifies CATSRGTYEWTQYF.